A single sample is the source of the 23 T cell receptor beta chains below, sequenced in a study of T cell responses to AZD1222 COVID-19 vaccine. The data were produced by immunoSEQ multiplex PCR, yet TCRdb's version contains in-frame clones alone and is incomplete. This sample has roughly 150,000 clones, with roughly 90% found just once. Material: peripheral blood, obtained 28 days after the second AZD1222 dose. Source of these receptors: an adult who received the AZD1222 COVID-19 vaccine.

The chain links TRBV19 to TRBJ2-7; D unresolved. Per germline, CDR1 LNHDA and CDR2 SQIVND (reference sequence). The CDR3 is made up of 14 amino acids. V lost 9 bases and J 3 bases, leaving 18 bases between the germline ends. The CDR3 spells CARISALTHYEQYF. DNA of the CDR3: TGTGCCAGAATATCGGCCCTCACCCACTACGAGCAGTACTTC.

The V and J genes are TRBV5-1 and TRBJ2-7; 8 bases line up with TRBD1. The V segment lost 4 bases and the J segment 6 bases; nucleotides outside the gene matches: 9. The CDR3 runs to 14 residues. CDR1 SGHRS and CDR2 YFSETQ come from the germline V gene. In DNA, the CDR3 is TGCGCCAGCAGCCCTGGGACAGGTGGTTTCGAGCAGTACTTC. Translation: CASSPGTGGFEQYF. The full variable domain, with the rest looked up from reference TRBV5-1 and TRBJ2-7, is KAGVTQTPRYLIKTRGQQVTLSCSPISGHRSVSWYQQTPGQGLQFLFEYFSETQRNKGNFPGRFSGRQFSNSRSEMNVSTLELGDSALYLCASSPGTGGFEQYFGPGTRLTVT.

This clone was picked up one time. The chain joins TRBV18 to TRBJ2-7; D is unresolved. CDR1 and CDR2 from the germline V gene are KGHSH and LQKENI. CDR3 length equals 13 residues. Trimming took off 2 bases at V and 2 bases at J, with 7 bases between the two ends. The CDR3 is CASSPGKAYEQYF. The CDR3 DNA reads TGTGCCAGCTCACCAGGGAAAGCCTACGAGCAGTACTTC.

The sample holds one count of this clone. CDR3 DNA: TGTGCCAGCAGCAATATCAAGGGAGGGCCGAGAGCTAACTATGGCTACACCTTC. This gives the protein CASSNIKGGPRANYGYTF. The rearrangement links TRBV3-1 (or the pseudogene TRBV3-2) to TRBJ1-2, with no clear D. The CDR3 is 18 amino acids. V lost 5 bases, J lost 0 bases, and 22 bases lay in between. CDR1 LGHDT and CDR2 YNNKEL come from the germline V gene (reference sequence).

The chain recombines TRBV11-3 with TRBJ2-4, with TRBD2 matching over 7 bases. Germline CDR1 SGHNT, CDR2 YENEEA. Trimming cost V 5 bases and J 3 bases; bases outside gene matches: 10. This CDR3 contains 16 residues. CDR3 nucleotide sequence: TGTGCCAGCAGCCCCGATAAGCGGGGAGGCAAAAACATTCAGTACTTC. Translated, it gives CASSPDKRGGKNIQYF.

CDR3 bases: TGTGCCAGCAGCATCACGGACAGGAATTGGGAGACCCAGTACTTC. It translates to CASSITDRNWETQYF. V gene TRBV5-5 combines with J gene TRBJ2-5, with 7 positions matching TRBD1. Germline lookup yields CDR1 SGHKS and CDR2 YYEKEE (reference sequence). V shed 4 bases and J 5 bases; nucleotides not matched to a gene: 11. CDR3 length: 15 amino acids.

J is TRBJ1-5 and V is TRBV4-2; 7 bases agree with TRBD1. The germline gives CDR1 LGHNA, CDR2 YNFKEQ. The CDR3 contains 18 residues. V lost 0 bases, J lost 0 bases, and 8 bases stayed unmatched. The CDR3 DNA reads TGTGCCAGCAGCCAAGAAGCCAGGGGGGTATATAGCAATCAGCCCCAGCATTTT. Protein sequence: CASSQEARGVYSNQPQHF.

The rearrangement links TRBV2 to TRBJ1-4, with a weak D call TRBD1 (6 bases). Trimming shortened V by 7 bases and J by 0 bases, and 18 bases separated the two germline ends. The CDR3 has 17 residues. CDR1 and CDR2 from the germline V gene are SNHLY and FYNNEI. This CDR3 reads CASTVRQGRTTNEKLFF. CDR3 bases: TGTGCCAGCACCGTTCGGCAGGGGCGAACAACTAATGAAAAACTGTTTTTT.

The chain is built from TRBV7-7 and TRBJ2-7; either TRBD1 or TRBD2 may fit D (7 bases each). This CDR3 is built from 15 residues. Trimming cost V 2 bases and J 2 bases, with 13 bases left between them. The germline V gene has CDR1 SSHAT and CDR2 FNYEAQ (reference sequence). The CDR3 sequence is CASSLRQGGTYEQYF. CDR3 DNA: TGTGCCAGCAGCTTAAGGCAGGGGGGGACCTACGAGCAGTACTTC.

The chain combines TRBV19 with TRBJ1-4, with TRBD1 matching over 9 bases. Trimming took 5 bases from V and 3 from J; bases not matched to a gene: 7. CDR1 and CDR2 from the germline V gene are LNHDA and SQIVND (reference sequence). The CDR3 has 16 residues. The CDR3 loop reads CASSPGTGSSNEKLFF. CDR3 bases: TGTGCCAGTAGTCCCGGGACAGGGAGTTCTAATGAAAAACTGTTTTTT.

The chain is built from TRBV24-1 and TRBJ2-1; possibly TRBD2 for D (5 bases). CDR3 length equals 15 residues. Deletions cut 3 bases from V and 0 bases from J, with 8 bases between. Germline loops: CDR1 KGHDR, CDR2 SFDVKD. Here the CDR3 reads CATSDRESSYNEQFF. CDR3 DNA: TGTGCCACCAGTGATCGGGAAAGCTCCTACAATGAGCAGTTCTTC.

J is TRBJ2-5 and V is TRBV6-1; no reliable D call. The CDR3 loop spans 13 amino acids. From germline, CDR1 is MNHNS and CDR2 SASEGT. Trimming took off 5 bases at V and 5 bases at J, with 12 bases between the two ends. The CDR3 nucleotides read TGTGCCAGCAGTCTGGACCGCCGGGAGACCCAGTACTTC. It yields the protein CASSLDRRETQYF.

The genes are TRBV27 and TRBJ1-6; no reliable D call. Trimming stripped 3 bases from V and 7 bases from J, with 10 bases between. The CDR3 spans 14 residues. Germline assignment: CDR1 MNHEY and CDR2 SMNVEV (reference sequence). Here the CDR3 reads CASSFRVGNSPLHF. The CDR3 nucleotides read TGTGCCAGCAGTTTTAGAGTAGGAAATTCACCCCTCCACTTT.

The chain uses TRBV5-6 and TRBJ2-1; no definite D call. The CDR3 sequence is 14 residues long. Germline V gene data show CDR1 as SGHDT and CDR2 as YYEEEE. V was pared by 2 bases and J by 6 bases, with 12 bases between. In nucleotides, the CDR3 is TGTGCCAGCAGCTTTTCATCTCCCGTCAATGAGCAGTTCTTC. Its translation is CASSFSSPVNEQFF. The entire variable domain, with the rest obtained from reference TRBV5-6 and TRBJ2-1, is as follows: DAGVTQSPTHLIKTRGQQVTLRCSPKSGHDTVSWYQQALGQGPQFIFQYYEEEERQRGNFPDRFSGHQFPNYSSELNVNALLLGDSALYLCASSFSSPVNEQFFGPGTRLTVL.

V and J are TRBV6-5 and TRBJ2-7; the D is unclear. Deletions cut 5 bases from V and 2 bases from J, with 10 bases between. This CDR3 contains 13 residues. Germline values: CDR1 MNHEY, CDR2 SVGAGI. In nucleotides, the CDR3 is TGTGCCAGCAGTCATGACGTTACCTACGAGCAGTACTTC. Protein product: CASSHDVTYEQYF.

The chain carries TRBV5-1 and TRBJ1-1; D is ambiguous. CDR3 length: 14 residues. Germline lookup yields CDR1 SGHRS and CDR2 YFSETQ. The V and J ends lost 2 bases and 4 bases respectively, with 12 bases between them. The CDR3: CASSFEELSTEAFF. The CDR3 DNA is TGCGCCAGCAGCTTCGAGGAATTGAGCACTGAAGCTTTCTTT.

The V gene is TRBV5-6, the J gene TRBJ2-7, with a tentative D call TRBD2 (6 bases). Trimming stripped 4 bases from V and 0 bases from J, with 14 bases between. Germline V gene lookup returns CDR1 SGHDT and CDR2 YYEEEE. CDR3 length: 15 amino acids. CDR3 coding DNA: TGTGCCAGCAGCCTGATAGCGGTCGCCTCCTACGAGCAGTACTTC. Its translation is CASSLIAVASYEQYF.

The chain links TRBV6-5 to TRBJ2-2; D is uncertain. The germline V gene encodes CDR1 MNHEY and CDR2 SVGAGI. The CDR3 is 15 amino acids. Trimming left V 2 bases short and J 4 bases short, with 11 bases between. Here the CDR3 DNA reads TGTGCCAGCAGTTACGACCTCCTAGGCACCGGGGAGCTGTTTTTT. Translating it yields CASSYDLLGTGELFF.

This chain links TRBV19 with TRBJ1-4, with TRBD1 matching 7 bases. This CDR3 region has 16 residues. Germline-derived CDR1 and CDR2 are LNHDA and SQIVND (reference sequence). V shed 7 bases and J 0 bases; nucleotides not matched to a gene: 8. The CDR3 DNA reads TGTGCCAGTAATGCCGGGACAGCAGCAACTAATGAAAAACTGTTTTTT. This codes for CASNAGTAATNEKLFF.

The rearrangement uses TRBV27 and TRBJ1-4; 10 bases are shared with TRBD1. V dropped 7 bases and J dropped 6; count of bases not matched to a gene: 5. The CDR3 is 14 residues long. From germline, CDR1 is MNHEY and CDR2 SMNVEV (reference sequence). The chain's CDR3 is CASTTGTGDEKLFF. The CDR3 nucleotides read TGTGCCAGCACAACCGGGACAGGGGATGAAAAACTGTTTTTT.

The chain is built from TRBV27 and TRBJ2-5; TRBD2 agrees at 10 bases. The V gene end was trimmed by 3 bases and the J gene end by 0 bases; junction bases not matched to a gene: 4. CDR1 is MNHEY, CDR2 SMNVEV, per germline (reference sequence). The CDR3 length is 16 residues. The CDR3 here is CASSFRTSGHQETQYF. The CDR3 region has the DNA TGTGCCAGCAGTTTTCGGACTAGCGGCCACCAAGAGACCCAGTACTTC.

The chain combines TRBV30 with TRBJ2-7; D might be TRBD1 (5 bases). V lost 0 bases to trimming and J lost 3 bases, with 24 bases between them. This CDR3 has 18 amino acids. Germline values: CDR1 GTSNPN, CDR2 SVGIG (reference sequence). DNA of the CDR3: TGTGCCTGGAGTGTAAATACCCGTACAGGAGCTCTCGGCTACGAGCAGTACTTC. As protein: CAWSVNTRTGALGYEQYF.

In this sample, this clone turned up once. This chain connects TRBV11-2 to TRBJ1-2; D perhaps matches TRBD1 (5 bases). Trimming left V 5 bases short and J 13 bases short, with 14 bases between. Germline CDR1 reads SGHAT; CDR2 reads FQNNGV. CDR3 length equals 11 residues. CDR3 in amino acids: CASSHGPGCTF. CDR3 nucleotide sequence: TGTGCCAGCAGCCATGGACCAGGGTGCACCTTC.